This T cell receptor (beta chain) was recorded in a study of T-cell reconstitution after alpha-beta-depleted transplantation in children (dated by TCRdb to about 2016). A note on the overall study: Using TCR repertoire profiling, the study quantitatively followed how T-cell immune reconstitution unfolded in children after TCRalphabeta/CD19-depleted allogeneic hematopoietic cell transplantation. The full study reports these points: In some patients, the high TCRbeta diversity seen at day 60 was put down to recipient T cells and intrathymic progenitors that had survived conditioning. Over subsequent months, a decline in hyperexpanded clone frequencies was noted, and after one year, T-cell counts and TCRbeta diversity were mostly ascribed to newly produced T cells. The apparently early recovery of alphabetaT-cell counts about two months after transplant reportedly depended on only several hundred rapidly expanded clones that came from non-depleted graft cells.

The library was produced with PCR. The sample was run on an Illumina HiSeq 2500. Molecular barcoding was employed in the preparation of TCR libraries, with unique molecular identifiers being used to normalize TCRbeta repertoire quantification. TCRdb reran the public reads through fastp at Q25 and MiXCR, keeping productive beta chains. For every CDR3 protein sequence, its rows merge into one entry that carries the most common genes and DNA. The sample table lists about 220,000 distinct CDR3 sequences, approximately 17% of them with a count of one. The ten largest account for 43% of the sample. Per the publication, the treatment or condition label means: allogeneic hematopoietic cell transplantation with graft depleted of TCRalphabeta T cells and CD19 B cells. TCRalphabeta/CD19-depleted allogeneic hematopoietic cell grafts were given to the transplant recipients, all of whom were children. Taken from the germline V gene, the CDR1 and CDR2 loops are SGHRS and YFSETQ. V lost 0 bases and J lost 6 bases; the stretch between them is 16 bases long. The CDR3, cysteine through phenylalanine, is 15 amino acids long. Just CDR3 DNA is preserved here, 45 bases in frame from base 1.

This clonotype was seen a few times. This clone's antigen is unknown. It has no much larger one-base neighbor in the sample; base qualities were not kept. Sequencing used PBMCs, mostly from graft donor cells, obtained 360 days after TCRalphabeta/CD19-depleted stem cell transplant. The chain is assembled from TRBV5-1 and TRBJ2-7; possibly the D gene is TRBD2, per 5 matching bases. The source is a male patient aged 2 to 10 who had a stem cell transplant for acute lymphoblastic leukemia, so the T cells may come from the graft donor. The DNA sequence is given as TGCGCCAGCAGCTTGGATGGGGAGACTACGGCCGAGCAGTACTTC. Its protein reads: CASSLDGETTAEQYF.